This T cell receptor (beta chain) was captured by sequencing in a study of cytomegalovirus exposure and HLA in healthy donors. This CDR3 has 13 residues. The germline V gene encodes CDR1 SEHNR and CDR2 FQNEAQ (reference sequence). V was clipped by 3 bases and J by 5 bases; unmatched bases: 4. This clone has just one count. In the PCR, 60 Vbeta and 13 Jbeta primers were used. The assay was immunoSEQ multiplex PCR, and TCRdb's table has in-frame clones only and misses some. The table includes fewer than 250,000 clones, 70% to 85% detected once. The receptor was isolated from a man aged 35-49 years in good health and CMV-seropositive. V is TRBV7-9 and J is TRBJ2-7; 7 nucleotides agree with TRBD1. The sample comprised PBMCs. The chain's CDR3 is CASSFDRDHEQYF. CDR3 DNA sequence: TGTGCCAGCAGCTTCGACAGGGACCACGAGCAGTACTTC.